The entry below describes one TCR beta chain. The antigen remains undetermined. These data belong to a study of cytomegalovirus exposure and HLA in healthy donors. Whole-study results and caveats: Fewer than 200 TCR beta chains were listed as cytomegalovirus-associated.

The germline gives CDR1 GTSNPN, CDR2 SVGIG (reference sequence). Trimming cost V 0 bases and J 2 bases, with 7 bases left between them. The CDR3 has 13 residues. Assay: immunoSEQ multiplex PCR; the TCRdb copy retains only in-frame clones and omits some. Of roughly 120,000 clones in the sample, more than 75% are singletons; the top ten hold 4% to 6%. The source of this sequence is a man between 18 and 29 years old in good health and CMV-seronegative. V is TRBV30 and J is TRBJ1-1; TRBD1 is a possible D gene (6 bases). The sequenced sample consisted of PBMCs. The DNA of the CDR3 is TGTGCCTGGAGTGTAGGGGGAAACACTGAAGCTTTCTTT. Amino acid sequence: CAWSVGGNTEAFF.